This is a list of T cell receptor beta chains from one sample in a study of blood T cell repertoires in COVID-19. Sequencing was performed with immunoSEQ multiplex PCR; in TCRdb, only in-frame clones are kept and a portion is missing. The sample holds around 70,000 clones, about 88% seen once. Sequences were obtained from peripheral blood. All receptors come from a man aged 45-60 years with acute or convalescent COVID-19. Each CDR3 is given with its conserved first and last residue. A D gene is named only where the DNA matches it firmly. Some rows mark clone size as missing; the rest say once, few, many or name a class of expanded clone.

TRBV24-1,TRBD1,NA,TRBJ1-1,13,TGTGCCACTTCAACAGGGGGCAAGACTGAAGCTTTCTTT,CATSTGGKTEAFF
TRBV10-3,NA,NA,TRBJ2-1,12,TGTGCCATCAGTGATAACGGGAACGAGCAGTTCTTC,CAISDNGNEQFF
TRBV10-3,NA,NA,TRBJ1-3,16,TGTGCCATCAGCCCTCTGACAGCCTCCTCTGGAAACACCATATATTTT,CAISPLTASSGNTIYF
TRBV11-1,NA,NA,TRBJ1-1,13,TGTGCCAGCAATGACGGGAGGAACACTGAAGCTTTCTTT,CASNDGRNTEAFF
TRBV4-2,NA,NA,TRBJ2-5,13,TGTGCCAGCAGCCAATTACTAGGCGAGACCCAGTACTTC,CASSQLLGETQYF
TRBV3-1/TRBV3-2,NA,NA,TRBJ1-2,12,TGTGCCAGCAGCCAACGACTGTATGGCTACACCTTC,CASSQRLYGYTF
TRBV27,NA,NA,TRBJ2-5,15,TGTGCCAGCAGTCCCAATGGGCAGAAAAGGGAGACCCAGTACTTC,CASSPNGQKRETQYF
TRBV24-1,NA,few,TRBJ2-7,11,TGTGCCACCAGTGACAACTACGAGCAGTACTTC,CATSDNYEQYF
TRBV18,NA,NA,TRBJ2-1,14,TGTGCCAGCTCACCCAGGGTATCGTACAATGAGCAGTTCTTC,CASSPRVSYNEQFF
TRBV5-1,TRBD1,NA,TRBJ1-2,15,TGCGCCAGCAGCCCCCAACCGGGACAGGGTTATGGCTACACCTTC,CASSPQPGQGYGYTF
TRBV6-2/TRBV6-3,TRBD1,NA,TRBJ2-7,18,TGTGCCAGCAGTTCCAAAACACCCCCGAGGACAGGGGGCGGCGAGCAGTACTTC,CASSSKTPPRTGGGEQYF
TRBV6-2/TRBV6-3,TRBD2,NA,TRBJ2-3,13,TGTGCCAGCAGTTTGGGGGGGTTAGTTACGCAGTATTTT,CASSLGGLVTQYF
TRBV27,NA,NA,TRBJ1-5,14,TGTGCCAGCAGTTTGGGGCGGATAAATCAGCCCCAGCATTTT,CASSLGRINQPQHF
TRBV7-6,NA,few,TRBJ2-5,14,TGTGCCAGCAGCTCCGGACTGATCGCACAGACCCAGTACTTC,CASSSGLIAQTQYF
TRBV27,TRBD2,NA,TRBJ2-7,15,TGTGCCAGCAGTCCGACTAGCGGGGGTTTGCGGGAGCAGTACTTC,CASSPTSGGLREQYF
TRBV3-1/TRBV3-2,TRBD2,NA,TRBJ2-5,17,TGTGCCAGCAGCCAAGATCCGCACCTAGCGGGGGAAGAGACCCAGTACTTC,CASSQDPHLAGEETQYF
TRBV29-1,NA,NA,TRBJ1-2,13,TGCAGCGTTGAATTCAGACGTTTCGGGGGCTACACCTTC,CSVEFRRFGGYTF
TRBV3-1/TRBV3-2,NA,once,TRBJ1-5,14,TGTGCCAGCAGCCCCACAGGACGCAATCAGCCCCAGCATTTT,CASSPTGRNQPQHF
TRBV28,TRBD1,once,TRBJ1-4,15,TGTGCCAGCAGGGGACAGGGAGGGGTTAATGAAAAACTGTTTTTT,CASRGQGGVNEKLFF
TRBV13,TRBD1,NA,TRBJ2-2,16,TGTGCCAGCAGCCCGGGCGACAGGGGGAGTACCGGGGAGCTGTTTTTT,CASSPGDRGSTGELFF
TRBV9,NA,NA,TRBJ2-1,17,TGTGCCAGCAGCGTAGCGGGGGGGGGACAGGGATACAATGAGCAGTTCTTC,CASSVAGGGQGYNEQFF
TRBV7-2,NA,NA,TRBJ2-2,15,TGTGCCAGCAGCTCCGGCGGGGTTAACACCGGGGAGCTGTTTTTT,CASSSGGVNTGELFF
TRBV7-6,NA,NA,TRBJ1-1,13,TGTGCCAGCAGCTTAGGGGCGAACACTGAAGCTTTCTTT,CASSLGANTEAFF
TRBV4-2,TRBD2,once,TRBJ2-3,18,TGTGCCAGCAGCCACTCCCAGCGGGAGCGGGTGCTGAGGGATACGCAGTATTTT,CASSHSQRERVLRDTQYF
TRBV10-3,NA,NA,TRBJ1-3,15,TGTGCCATCAGTGAAACGACCATCGGGGGAAACACCATATATTTT,CAISETTIGGNTIYF
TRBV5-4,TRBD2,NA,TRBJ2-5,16,TGTGCCAGCAGCTTGGAAGGACTAGCGGCGCCAGAGACCCAGTACTTC,CASSLEGLAAPETQYF
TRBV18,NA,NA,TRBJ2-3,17,TGTGCCAGCTCACCACTGTCCATGGCCACTATTACAGATACGCAGTATTTT,CASSPLSMATITDTQYF
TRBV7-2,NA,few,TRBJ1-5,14,TGTGCCAGCAGCGGAACCACAGGGAATCAGCCCCAGCATTTT,CASSGTTGNQPQHF
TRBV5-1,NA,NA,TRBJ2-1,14,TGCGCCAGCAGCTTGGCCGGGGTCCACAATGAGCAGTTCTTC,CASSLAGVHNEQFF
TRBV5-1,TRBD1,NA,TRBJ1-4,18,TGCGCCAGCAGCTTGGCAGGACAGGGCCAAGGTGTTAATGAAAAACTGTTTTTT,CASSLAGQGQGVNEKLFF
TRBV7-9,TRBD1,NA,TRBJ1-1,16,TGTGCCAGCAGCGGGCGTCCCGGGACAGGGAACACTGAAGCTTTCTTT,CASSGRPGTGNTEAFF
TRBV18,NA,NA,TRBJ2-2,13,TGTGCCAGCTCGGAAGGGGTAACCGGGGAGCTGTTTTTT,CASSEGVTGELFF
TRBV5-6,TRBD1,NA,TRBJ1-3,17,TGTGCCAGCAGTGAGACGGGACAGGGGAATTCTGGAAACACCATATATTTT,CASSETGQGNSGNTIYF
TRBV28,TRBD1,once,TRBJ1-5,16,TGTGCCAGCAGTTTGAGGACAGGGATAGGCAATCAGCCCCAGCATTTT,CASSLRTGIGNQPQHF
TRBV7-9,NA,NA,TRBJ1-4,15,TGTGCCAGCAGCTTTTCAGGGGAATCCAATGAAAAACTGTTTTTT,CASSFSGESNEKLFF
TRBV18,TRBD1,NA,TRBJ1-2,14,TGTGCCAGCTCACCGGGACAGGGCAGATATGGCTACACCTTC,CASSPGQGRYGYTF
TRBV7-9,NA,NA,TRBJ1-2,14,TGTGCCAGCAGCTTTAAGAGCGCTAACTATGGCTACACCTTC,CASSFKSANYGYTF
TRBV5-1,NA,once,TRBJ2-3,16,TGCGCCAGCAGCTTGGGAATAGCCCCAAGCACAGATACGCAGTATTTT,CASSLGIAPSTDTQYF
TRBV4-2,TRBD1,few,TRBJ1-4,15,TGTGCCAGCAGCCAAGGGACAGGGGTCGCTGAAAAACTGTTTTTT,CASSQGTGVAEKLFF
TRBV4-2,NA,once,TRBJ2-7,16,TGTGCCAGCAGCCAAGGAGGAGGCCGTACCTCCTACGAGCAGTACTTC,CASSQGGGRTSYEQYF
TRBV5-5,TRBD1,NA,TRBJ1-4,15,TGTGCCAGCAGCTTGGGACAGGGTTGGTATGAAAAACTGTTTTTT,CASSLGQGWYEKLFF
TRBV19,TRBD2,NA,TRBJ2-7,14,TGTGCCTCCCCCGGGACTAGCGGGAGTCCCGAGCAGTACTTC,CASPGTSGSPEQYF
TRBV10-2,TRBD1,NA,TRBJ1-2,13,TGCGCCAGCAGGGATGACAGGGACTATGGCTACACCTTC,CASRDDRDYGYTF
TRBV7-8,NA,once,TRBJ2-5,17,TGTGCCAGCAGCTCAAGCCCCGGGGGAGAGGAAAGAGAGACCCAGTACTTC,CASSSSPGGEERETQYF
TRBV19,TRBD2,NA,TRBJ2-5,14,TGTGCCAGTAGTATGAACGCCGGGGGGGAGACCCAGTACTTC,CASSMNAGGETQYF
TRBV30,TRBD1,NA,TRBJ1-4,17,TGTGCCTGGACTAGACAGGGAGACGCCCACTCTCATGAAAAACTGTTTTTT,CAWTRQGDAHSHEKLFF
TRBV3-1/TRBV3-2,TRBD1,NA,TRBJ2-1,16,TGTGCCAGCAGCCCTCTCCAGGGGGCCCTCCACAATGAGCAGTTCTTC,CASSPLQGALHNEQFF
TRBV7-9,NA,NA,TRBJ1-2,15,TGTGCCAGCAGCATAGGACAGTTTACCGACTATGGCTACACCTTC,CASSIGQFTDYGYTF
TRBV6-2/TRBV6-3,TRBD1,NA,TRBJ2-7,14,TGTGCCAGCAGTTTGCGGACAGGGGCCTACGAGCAGTACTTC,CASSLRTGAYEQYF
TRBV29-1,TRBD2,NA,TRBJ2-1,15,TGCAGCGCTGGGACTAGCGGGGGCTCCTACAATGAGCAGTTCTTC,CSAGTSGGSYNEQFF
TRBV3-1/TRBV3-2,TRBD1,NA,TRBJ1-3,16,TGTGCCAGCAGCGCGACCGGGACAGGGGCTACAAACACCATATATTTT,CASSATGTGATNTIYF
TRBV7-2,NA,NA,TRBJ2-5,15,TGTGCCAGCAGCTTAGAATGGGGTAGCGTGGAGACCCAGTACTTC,CASSLEWGSVETQYF
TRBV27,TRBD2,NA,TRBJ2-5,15,TGTGCCAGCAGTTTAGTCGCGGGGGGGAGGGAGACCCAGTACTTC,CASSLVAGGRETQYF
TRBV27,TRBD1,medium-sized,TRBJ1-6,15,TGTGCCAGCAGTACGGGACAGGGGGAGATTTCACCCCTCCACTTT,CASSTGQGEISPLHF
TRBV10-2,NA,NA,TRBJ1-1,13,TGCGCCAGCAGTGAGTCCATGAACACTGAAGCTTTCTTT,CASSESMNTEAFF
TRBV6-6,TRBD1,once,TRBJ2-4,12,TGTGCCAGCACAGGGGGCAAGGGCATTCAGTACTTC,CASTGGKGIQYF